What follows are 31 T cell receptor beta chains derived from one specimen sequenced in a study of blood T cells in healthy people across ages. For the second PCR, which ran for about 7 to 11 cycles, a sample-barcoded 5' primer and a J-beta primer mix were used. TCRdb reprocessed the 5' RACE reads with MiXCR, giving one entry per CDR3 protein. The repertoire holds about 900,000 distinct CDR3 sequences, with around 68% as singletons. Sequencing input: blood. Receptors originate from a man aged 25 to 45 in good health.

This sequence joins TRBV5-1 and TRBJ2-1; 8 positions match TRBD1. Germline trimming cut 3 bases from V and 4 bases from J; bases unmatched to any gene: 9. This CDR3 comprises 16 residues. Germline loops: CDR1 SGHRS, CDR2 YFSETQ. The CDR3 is CASSSPLRDRYNEQFF. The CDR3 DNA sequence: TGCGCCAGCAGCTCCCCGCTTAGGGACAGGTACAATGAGCAGTTCTTC.

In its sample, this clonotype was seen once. The DNA of the CDR3 is TGTGCCAGCAGCTTAGGCCTCGGACTGGGCGGCGGCTACACCTTC. Its protein product is CASSLGLGLGGGYTF. The genes are TRBV7-9 and TRBJ1-2; D remains ambiguous. There are 15 residues in the CDR3. The germline CDR1 and CDR2 sequences are SEHNR and FQNEAQ (reference sequence). V was shortened by 1 base and J by 8 bases, with 17 bases between the two germline ends.

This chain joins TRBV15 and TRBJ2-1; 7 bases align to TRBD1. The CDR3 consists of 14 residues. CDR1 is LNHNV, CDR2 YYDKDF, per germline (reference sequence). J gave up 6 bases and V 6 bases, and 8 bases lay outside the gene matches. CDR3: CATRPLTGLNEQFF. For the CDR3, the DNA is TGTGCCACCAGACCCTTGACAGGGCTCAATGAGCAGTTCTTC.

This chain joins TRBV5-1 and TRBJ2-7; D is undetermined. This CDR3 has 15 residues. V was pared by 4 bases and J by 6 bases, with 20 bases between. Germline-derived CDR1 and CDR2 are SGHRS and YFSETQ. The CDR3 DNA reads TGCGCCAGCAGCGTCACCCACGGCGGTTCGGGCGAGCAGTACTTC. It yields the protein CASSVTHGGSGEQYF.

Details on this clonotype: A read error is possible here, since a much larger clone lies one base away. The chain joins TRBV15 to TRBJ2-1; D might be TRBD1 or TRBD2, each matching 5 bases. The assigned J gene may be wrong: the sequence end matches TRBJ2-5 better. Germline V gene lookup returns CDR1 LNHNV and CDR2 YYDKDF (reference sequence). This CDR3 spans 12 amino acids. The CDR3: CATSSNGATQYF. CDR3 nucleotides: TGTGCCACCAGCAGCAACGGGGCCACCCAGTACTTC.

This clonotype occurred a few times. Written as DNA, the CDR3 is TGTGCCAGCTCAAGGGGGAGGTACGAGCAGTACTTC. Its protein product is CASSRGRYEQYF. V usage is TRBV28 and J usage is TRBJ2-7; TRBD1 or TRBD2 may be the D gene (6 bases each). The V and J ends lost 8 bases and 4 bases respectively, with 12 bases between them. CDR1 MDHEN and CDR2 SYDVKM come from the germline V gene. The CDR3 sequence is 12 residues long.

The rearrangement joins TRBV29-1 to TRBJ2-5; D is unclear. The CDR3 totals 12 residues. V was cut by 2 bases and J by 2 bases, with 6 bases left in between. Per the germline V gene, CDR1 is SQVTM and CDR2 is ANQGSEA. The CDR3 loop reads CSVENGQETQYF. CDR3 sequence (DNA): TGCAGCGTTGAAAACGGACAAGAGACCCAGTACTTC.

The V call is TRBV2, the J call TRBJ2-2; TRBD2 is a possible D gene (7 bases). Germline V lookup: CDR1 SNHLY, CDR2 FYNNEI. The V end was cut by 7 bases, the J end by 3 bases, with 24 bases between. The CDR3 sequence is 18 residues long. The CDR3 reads CASTRGASEGGDTGELFF. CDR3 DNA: TGTGCCAGCACCAGAGGGGCTAGCGAAGGGGGGGACACCGGGGAGCTGTTTTTT.

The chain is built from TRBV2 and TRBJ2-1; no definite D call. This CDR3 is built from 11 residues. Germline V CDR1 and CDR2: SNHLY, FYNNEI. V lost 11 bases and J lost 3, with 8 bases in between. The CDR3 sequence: CASGFYNEQFF. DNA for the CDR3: TGTGCCTCGGGTTTCTACAATGAGCAGTTCTTC.

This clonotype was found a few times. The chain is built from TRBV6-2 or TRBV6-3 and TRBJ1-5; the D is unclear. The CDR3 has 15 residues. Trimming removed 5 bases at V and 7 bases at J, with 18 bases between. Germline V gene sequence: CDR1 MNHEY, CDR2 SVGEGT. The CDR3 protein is CASSLRLRSGQPQHF. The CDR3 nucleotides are TGTGCCAGCAGTCTACGCTTGAGATCAGGACAGCCCCAGCATTTT.

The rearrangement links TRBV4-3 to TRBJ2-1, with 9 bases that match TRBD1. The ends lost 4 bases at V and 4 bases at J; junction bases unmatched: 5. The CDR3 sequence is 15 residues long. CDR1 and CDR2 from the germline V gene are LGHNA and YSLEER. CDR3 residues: CASSRRTGEYNEQFF. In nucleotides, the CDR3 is TGCGCCAGCAGCCGCCGGACAGGGGAGTACAATGAGCAGTTCTTC.

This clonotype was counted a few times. The CDR3 DNA reads TGCAGCGTTGCAAAGACAGGCTCCTACGAGCAGTACTTC. Encoded protein: CSVAKTGSYEQYF. The chain is built from TRBV29-1 and TRBJ2-7, with D perhaps TRBD1 (6 bases). Germline values: CDR1 SQVTM, CDR2 ANQGSEA. V gave up 4 bases and J gave up 0 bases, with 10 bases separating them. CDR3 size: 13 residues.

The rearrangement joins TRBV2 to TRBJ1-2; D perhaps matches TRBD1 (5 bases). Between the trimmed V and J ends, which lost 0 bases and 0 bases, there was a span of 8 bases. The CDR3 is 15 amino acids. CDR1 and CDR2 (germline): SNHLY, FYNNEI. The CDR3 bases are TGTGCCAGCAGTGAAGCGCGGGGCGCTAACTATGGCTACACCTTC. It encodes CASSEARGANYGYTF.

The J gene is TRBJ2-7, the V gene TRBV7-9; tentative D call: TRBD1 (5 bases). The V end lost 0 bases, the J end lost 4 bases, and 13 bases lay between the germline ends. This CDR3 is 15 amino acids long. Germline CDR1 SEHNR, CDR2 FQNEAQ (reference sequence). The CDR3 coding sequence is TGTGCCAGCAGCTTAGCCCGTCGGCAGGGTTACGAGCAGTACTTC. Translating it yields CASSLARRQGYEQYF.

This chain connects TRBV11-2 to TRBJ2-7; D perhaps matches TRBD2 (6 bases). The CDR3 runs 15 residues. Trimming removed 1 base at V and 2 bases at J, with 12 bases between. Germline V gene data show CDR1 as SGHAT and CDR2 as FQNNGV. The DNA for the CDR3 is TGTGCCAGCAGCTTAGGCCTGGGGGGTACCTACGAGCAGTACTTC. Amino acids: CASSLGLGGTYEQYF.

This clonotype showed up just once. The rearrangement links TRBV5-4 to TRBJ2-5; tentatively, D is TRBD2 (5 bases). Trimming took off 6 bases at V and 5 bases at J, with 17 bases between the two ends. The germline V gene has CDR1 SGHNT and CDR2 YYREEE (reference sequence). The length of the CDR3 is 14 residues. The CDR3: CASTDPGFGETQYF. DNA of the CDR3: TGTGCCAGCACCGACCCGGGATTTGGGGAGACCCAGTACTTC.

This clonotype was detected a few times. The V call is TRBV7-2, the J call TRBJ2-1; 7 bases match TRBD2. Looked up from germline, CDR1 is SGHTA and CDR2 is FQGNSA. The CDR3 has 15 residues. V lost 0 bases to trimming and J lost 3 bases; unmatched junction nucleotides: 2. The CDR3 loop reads CASSLAGGVYNEQFF. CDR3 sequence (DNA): TGTGCCAGCAGCTTAGCGGGGGGGGTCTACAATGAGCAGTTCTTC.

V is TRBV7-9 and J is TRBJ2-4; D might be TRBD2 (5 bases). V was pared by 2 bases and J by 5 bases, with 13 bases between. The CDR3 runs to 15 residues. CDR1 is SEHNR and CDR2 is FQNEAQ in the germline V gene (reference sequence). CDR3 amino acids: CASSLIGLAENIQYF. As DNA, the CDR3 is TGTGCCAGCAGCTTAATAGGGCTAGCAGAAAACATTCAGTACTTC.

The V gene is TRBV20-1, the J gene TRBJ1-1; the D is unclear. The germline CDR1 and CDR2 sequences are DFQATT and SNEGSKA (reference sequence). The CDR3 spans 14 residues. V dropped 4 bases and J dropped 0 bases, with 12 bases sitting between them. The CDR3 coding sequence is TGCAGTGCTACCCGGGGAAACATGAACACTGAAGCTTTCTTT. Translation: CSATRGNMNTEAFF.

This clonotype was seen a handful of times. The CDR3 region has the DNA TGCGCCAGCAGCGTTAGCGGGGGTAAGGATACGCAGTATTTT. Translated: CASSVSGGKDTQYF. V gene TRBV5-1 combines with J gene TRBJ2-3, with TRBD2 matching 9 bases. CDR3 size: 14 residues. V shed 4 bases, J shed 6 bases, and the junction held 6 bases outside the gene matches. Germline CDR1 reads SGHRS; CDR2 reads YFSETQ.

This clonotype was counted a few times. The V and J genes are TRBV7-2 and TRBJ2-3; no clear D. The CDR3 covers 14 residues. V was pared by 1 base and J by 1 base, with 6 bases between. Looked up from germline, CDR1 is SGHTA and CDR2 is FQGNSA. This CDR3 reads CASSLVTGTDTQYF. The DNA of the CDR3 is TGTGCCAGCAGCTTAGTAACGGGCACAGATACGCAGTATTTT.

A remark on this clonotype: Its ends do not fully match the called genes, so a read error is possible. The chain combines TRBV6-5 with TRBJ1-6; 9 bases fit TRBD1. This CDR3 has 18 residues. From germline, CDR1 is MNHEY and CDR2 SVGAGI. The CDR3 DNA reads TGTGCCTGCAGTTACAACGACAGGGGGAGCTCCTATAATTCACCCCTCCACTTT. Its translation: CACSYNDRGSSYNSPLHF.

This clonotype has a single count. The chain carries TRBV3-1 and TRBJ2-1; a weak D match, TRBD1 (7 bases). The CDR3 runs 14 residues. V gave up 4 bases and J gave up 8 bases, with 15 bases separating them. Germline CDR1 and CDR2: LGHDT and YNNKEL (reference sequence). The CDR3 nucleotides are TGTGCCAGCAGCCGCGGGGACAGCAGGGATGAGCAGTTCTTC. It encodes CASSRGDSRDEQFF.

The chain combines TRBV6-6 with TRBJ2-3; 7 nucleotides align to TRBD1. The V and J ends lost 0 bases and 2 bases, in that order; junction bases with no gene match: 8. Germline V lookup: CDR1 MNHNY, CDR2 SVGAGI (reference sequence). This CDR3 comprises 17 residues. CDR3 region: CASSYSIIDRDTDTQYF. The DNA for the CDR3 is TGTGCCAGCAGTTACTCGATTATAGACAGGGACACAGATACGCAGTATTTT.

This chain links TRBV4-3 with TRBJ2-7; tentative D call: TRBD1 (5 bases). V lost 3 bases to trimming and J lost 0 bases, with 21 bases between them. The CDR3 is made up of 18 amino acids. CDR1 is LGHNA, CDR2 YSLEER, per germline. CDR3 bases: TGCGCCAGCAGCCAGCACCTTTCGCTGGACATCGACTCCTACGAGCAGTACTTC. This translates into CASSQHLSLDIDSYEQYF.

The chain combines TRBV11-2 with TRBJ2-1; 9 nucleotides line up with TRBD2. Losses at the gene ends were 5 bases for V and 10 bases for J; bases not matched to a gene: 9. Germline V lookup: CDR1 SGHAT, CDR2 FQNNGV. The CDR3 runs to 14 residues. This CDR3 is CASSATSGVEEQFF. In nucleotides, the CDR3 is TGTGCCAGCAGCGCGACTAGCGGAGTCGAAGAGCAGTTCTTC.

The CDR3 spells CASSLVEGMYGYTF. DNA for the CDR3: TGTGCCAGCAGTTTAGTGGAAGGGATGTATGGCTACACCTTC. The chain carries TRBV28 and TRBJ1-2, with D hard to call. CDR3 length equals 14 residues. The V and J ends lost 2 bases and 5 bases respectively, with 12 bases between them. Germline loops: CDR1 MDHEN, CDR2 SYDVKM.

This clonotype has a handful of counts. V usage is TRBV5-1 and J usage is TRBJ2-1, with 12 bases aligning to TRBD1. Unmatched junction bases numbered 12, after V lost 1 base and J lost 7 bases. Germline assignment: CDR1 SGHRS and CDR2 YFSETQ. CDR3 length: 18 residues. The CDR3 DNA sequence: TGCGCCAGCAGCTTGACAAGTTTGGGACAGGGGGCCGGAAATGAGCAGTTCTTC. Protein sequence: CASSLTSLGQGAGNEQFF.

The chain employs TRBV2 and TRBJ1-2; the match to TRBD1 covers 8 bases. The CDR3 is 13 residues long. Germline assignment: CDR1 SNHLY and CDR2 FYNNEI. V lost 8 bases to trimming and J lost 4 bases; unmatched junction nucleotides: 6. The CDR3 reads CASQGATGYGYTF. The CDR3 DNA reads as TGTGCCAGCCAGGGGGCAACGGGCTATGGCTACACCTTC. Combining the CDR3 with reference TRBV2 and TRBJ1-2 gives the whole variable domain EPEVTQTPSHQVTQMGQEVILRCVPISNHLYFYWYRQILGQKVEFLVSFYNNEISEKSEIFDDQFSVERPDGSNFTLKIRSTKLEDSAMYFCASQGATGYGYTFGSGTRLTVV.

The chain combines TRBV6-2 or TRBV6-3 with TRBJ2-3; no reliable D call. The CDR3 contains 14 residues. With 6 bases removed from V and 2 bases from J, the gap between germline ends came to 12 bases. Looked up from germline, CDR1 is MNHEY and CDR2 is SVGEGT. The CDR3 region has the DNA TGTGCCAGCAGGGAGACACCCCTCACAGATACGCAGTATTTT. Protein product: CASRETPLTDTQYF.

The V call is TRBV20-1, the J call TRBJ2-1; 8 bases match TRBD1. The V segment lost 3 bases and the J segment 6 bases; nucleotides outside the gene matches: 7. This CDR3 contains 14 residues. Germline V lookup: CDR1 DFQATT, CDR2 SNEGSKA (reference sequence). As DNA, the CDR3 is TGCAGTGCTAGTGGACAGGGTAGGAGCAATGAGCAGTTCTTC. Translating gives CSASGQGRSNEQFF.